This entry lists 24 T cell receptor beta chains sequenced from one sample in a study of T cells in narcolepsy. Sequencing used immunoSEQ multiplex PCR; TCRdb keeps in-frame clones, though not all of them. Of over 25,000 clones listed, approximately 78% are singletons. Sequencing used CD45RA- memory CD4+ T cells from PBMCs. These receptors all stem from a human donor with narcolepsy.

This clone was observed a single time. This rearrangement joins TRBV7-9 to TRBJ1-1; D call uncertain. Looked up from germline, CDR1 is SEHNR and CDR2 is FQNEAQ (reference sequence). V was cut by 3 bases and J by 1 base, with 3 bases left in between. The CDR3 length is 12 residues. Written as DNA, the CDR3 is TGTGCCAGCAGCTTTAAGAACACTGAAGCTTTCTTT. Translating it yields CASSFKNTEAFF.

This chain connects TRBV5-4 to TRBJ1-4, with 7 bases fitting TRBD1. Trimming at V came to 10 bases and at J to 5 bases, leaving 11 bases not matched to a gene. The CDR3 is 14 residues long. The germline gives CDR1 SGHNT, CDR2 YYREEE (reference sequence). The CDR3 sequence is CAGGRGPLNEKLFF. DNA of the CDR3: TGTGCCGGGGGGAGGGGGCCCCTAAATGAAAAACTGTTTTTT.

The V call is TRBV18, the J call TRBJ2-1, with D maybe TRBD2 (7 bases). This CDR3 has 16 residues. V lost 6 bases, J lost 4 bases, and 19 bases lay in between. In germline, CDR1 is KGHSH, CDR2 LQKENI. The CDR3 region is CASSPLDSGAYNEQFF. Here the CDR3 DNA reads TGTGCCAGCTCGCCCTTGGACAGCGGGGCGTACAATGAGCAGTTCTTC.

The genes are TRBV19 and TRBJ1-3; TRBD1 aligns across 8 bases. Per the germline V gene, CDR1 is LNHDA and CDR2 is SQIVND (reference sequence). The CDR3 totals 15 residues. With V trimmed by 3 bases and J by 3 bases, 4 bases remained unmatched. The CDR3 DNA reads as TGTGCCAGTAGTATGACAGGGGAGAGTGGAAACACCATATATTTT. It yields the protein CASSMTGESGNTIYF.

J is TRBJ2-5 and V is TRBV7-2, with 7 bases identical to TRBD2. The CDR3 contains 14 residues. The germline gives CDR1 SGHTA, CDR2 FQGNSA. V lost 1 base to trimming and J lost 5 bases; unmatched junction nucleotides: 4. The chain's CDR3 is CASSLGAGGETQYF. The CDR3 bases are TGTGCCAGCAGCTTAGGGGCCGGGGGGGAGACCCAGTACTTC. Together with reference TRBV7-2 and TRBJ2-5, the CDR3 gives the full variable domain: GAGVSQSPSNKVTEKGKDVELRCDPISGHTALYWYRQSLGQGLEFLIYFQGNSAPDKSGLPSDRFSAERTGGSVSTLTIQRTQQEDSAVYLCASSLGAGGETQYFGPGTRLLVL.

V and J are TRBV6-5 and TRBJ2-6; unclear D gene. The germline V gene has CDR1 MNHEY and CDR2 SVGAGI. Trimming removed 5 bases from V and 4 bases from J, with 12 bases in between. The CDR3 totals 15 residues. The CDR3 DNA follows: TGTGCCAGCAGTCAACGGTCGCGGGGGGCCAACGTCCTGACTTTC. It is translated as CASSQRSRGANVLTF.

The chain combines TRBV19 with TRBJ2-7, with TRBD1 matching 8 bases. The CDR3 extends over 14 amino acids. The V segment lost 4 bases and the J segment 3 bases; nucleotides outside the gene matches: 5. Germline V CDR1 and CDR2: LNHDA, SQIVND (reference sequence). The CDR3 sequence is CASSSRDRSYEQYF. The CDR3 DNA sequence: TGTGCCAGTAGTAGCCGGGACAGGAGCTACGAGCAGTACTTC.

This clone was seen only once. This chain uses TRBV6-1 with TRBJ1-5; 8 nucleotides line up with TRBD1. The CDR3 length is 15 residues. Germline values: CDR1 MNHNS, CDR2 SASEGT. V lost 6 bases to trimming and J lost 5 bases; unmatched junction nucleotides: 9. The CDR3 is CASRLTTGGDQPQHF. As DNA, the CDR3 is TGTGCCAGCAGGCTCACAACAGGGGGAGATCAGCCCCAGCATTTT.

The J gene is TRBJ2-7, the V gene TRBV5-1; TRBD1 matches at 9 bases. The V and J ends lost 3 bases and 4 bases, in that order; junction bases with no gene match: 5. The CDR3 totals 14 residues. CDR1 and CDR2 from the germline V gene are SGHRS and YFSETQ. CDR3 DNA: TGCGCCAGCAGCTCACAGGGGGCGGGTTACGAGCAGTACTTC. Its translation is CASSSQGAGYEQYF.

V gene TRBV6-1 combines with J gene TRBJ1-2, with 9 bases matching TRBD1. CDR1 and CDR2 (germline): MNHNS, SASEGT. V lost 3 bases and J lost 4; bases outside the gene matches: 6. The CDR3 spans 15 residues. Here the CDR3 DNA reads TGTGCCAGCAGTGACCAAACAGGGGGCGGCTATGGCTACACCTTC. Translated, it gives CASSDQTGGGYGYTF.

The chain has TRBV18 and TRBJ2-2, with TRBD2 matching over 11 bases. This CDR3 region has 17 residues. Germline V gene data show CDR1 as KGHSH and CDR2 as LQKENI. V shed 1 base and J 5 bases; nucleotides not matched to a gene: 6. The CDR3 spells CASSPQGLAGKTGELFF. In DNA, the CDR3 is TGTGCCAGCTCACCACAAGGACTAGCGGGTAAAACCGGGGAGCTGTTTTTT.

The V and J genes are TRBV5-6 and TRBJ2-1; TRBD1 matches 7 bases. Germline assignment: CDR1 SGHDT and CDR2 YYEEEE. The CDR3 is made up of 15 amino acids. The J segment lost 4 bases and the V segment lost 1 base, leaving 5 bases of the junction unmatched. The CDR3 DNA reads TGTGCCAGCAGCTTGAAGGGACAGACATACAATGAGCAGTTCTTC. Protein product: CASSLKGQTYNEQFF.

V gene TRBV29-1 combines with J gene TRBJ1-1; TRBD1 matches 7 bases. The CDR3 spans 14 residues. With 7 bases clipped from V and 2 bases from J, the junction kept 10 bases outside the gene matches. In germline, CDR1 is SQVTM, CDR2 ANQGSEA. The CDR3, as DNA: TGCAGCGCTCCTACAGGGGACTTTAACACTGAAGCTTTCTTT. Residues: CSAPTGDFNTEAFF.

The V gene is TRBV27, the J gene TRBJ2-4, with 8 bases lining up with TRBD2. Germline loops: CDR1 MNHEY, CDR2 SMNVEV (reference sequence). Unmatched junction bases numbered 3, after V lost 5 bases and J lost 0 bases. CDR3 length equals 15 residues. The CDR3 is CASSTGGPAKNIQYF. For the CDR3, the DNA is TGTGCCAGCAGTACGGGGGGGCCAGCCAAAAACATTCAGTACTTC.

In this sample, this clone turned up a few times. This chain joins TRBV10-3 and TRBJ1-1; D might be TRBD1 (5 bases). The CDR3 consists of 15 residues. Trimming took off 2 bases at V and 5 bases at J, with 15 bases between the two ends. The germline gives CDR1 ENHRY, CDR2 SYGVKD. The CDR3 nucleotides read TGTGCCATCAGTGAGACGGAGGCAGGGAGGACTGAAGCTTTCTTT. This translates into CAISETEAGRTEAFF.

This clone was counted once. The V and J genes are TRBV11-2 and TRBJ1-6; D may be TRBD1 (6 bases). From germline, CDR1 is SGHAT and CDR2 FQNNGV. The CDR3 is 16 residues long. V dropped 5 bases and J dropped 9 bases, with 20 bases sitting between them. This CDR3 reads CASSANPTGKSSPLHF. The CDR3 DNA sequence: TGTGCCAGCAGCGCGAACCCCACAGGGAAATCTTCACCCCTCCACTTT.

Here the CDR3 reads CASSLIHEQYF. DNA for the CDR3: TGTGCCAGCAGTTTAATCCACGAGCAGTACTTC. This sequence joins TRBV27 and TRBJ2-7; no clear D. Germline CDR1 and CDR2: MNHEY and SMNVEV (reference sequence). This CDR3 comprises 11 residues. V gave up 2 bases and J gave up 5 bases, with 4 bases separating them.

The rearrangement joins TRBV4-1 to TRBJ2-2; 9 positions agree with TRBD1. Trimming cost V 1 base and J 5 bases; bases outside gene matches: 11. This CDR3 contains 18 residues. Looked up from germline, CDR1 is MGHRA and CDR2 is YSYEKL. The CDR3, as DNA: TGCGCCAGCAGCCAAGTAAGACTAGGGACAGGGCATACCGGGGAGCTGTTTTTT. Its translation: CASSQVRLGTGHTGELFF.

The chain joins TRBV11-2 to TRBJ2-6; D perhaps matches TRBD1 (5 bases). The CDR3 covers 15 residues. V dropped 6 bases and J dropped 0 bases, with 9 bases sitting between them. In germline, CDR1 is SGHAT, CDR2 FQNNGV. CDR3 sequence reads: CASRRGGSGANVLTF. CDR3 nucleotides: TGTGCCAGCAGAAGGGGTGGCTCTGGGGCCAACGTCCTGACTTTC.

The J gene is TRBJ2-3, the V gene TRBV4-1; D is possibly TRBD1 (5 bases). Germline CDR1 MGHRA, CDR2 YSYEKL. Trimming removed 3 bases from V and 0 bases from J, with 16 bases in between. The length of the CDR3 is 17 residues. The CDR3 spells CASSHPRSNRSTDTQYF. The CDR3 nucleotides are TGCGCCAGCAGCCACCCTAGATCGAACAGGAGCACAGATACGCAGTATTTT.

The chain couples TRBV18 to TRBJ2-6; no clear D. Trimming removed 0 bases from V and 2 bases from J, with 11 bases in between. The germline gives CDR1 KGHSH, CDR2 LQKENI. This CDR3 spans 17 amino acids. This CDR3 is CASSPPEGVTGANVLTF. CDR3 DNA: TGTGCCAGCTCACCACCGGAAGGAGTAACTGGGGCCAACGTCCTGACTTTC.

The CDR3, as DNA: TGTGCCAGCAAGGTCGGGGGGGGCGACAATGAGCAGTTCTTC. Protein product: CASKVGGGDNEQFF. The J gene is TRBJ2-1, the V gene TRBV2, with 8 bases matching TRBD2. CDR1 and CDR2 (germline): SNHLY, FYNNEI. This CDR3 is built from 14 residues. The J segment lost 5 bases and the V segment lost 7 bases, leaving 7 bases of the junction unmatched.

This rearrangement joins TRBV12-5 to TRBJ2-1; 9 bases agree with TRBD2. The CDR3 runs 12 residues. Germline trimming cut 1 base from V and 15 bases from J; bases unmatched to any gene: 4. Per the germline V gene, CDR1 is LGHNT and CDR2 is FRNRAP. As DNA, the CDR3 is TGTGCTAGTGGTTTGGCCGGGACTAGCCTGTTCTTC. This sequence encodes CASGLAGTSLFF.

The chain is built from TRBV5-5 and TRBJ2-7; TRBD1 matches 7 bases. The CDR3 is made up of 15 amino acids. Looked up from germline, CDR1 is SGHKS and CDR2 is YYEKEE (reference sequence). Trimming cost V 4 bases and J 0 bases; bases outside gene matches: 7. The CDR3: CASSPGPGGSYEQYF. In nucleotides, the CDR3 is TGTGCCAGCAGCCCGGGACCAGGGGGCTCCTACGAGCAGTACTTC.